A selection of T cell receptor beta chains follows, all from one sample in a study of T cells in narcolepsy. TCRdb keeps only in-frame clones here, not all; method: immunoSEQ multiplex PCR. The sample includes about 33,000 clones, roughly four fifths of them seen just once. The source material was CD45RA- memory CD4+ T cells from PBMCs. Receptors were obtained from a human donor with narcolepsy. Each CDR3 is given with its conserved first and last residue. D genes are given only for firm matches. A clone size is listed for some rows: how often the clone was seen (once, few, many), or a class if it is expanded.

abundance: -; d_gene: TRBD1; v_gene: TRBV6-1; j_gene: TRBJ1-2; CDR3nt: TGTGCCAGCAGGGAGGGGGCGGACTATGGCTACACCTTC; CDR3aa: CASREGADYGYTF
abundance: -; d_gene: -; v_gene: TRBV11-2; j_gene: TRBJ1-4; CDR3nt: TGTGCCAGCAGCTTAGAGGGCAGGCCCGCAACTAATGAAAAACTGTTTTTT; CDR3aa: CASSLEGRPATNEKLFF
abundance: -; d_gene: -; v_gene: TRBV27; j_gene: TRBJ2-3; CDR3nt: TGTGCCAGCAGCTCCTCGGTTGGGGCCGATACGCAGTATTTT; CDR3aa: CASSSSVGADTQYF
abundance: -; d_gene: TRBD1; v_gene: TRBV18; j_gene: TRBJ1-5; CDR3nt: TGTGCCAGCTCACCGACAGGGGGACCCTATAGCAATCAGCCCCAGCATTTT; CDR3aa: CASSPTGGPYSNQPQHF
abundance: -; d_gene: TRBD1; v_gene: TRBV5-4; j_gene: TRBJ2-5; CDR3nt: TGTGCCAGCAGCTCTACAGGGGGCCAAGAGACCCAGTACTTC; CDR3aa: CASSSTGGQETQYF
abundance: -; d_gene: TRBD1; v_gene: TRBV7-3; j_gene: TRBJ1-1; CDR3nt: TGTGCCAGCAGCCTCGACAGGGCTAGGATGAACACTGAAGCTTTCTTT; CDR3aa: CASSLDRARMNTEAFF
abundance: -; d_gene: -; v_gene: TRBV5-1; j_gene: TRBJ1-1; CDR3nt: TGCGCCAGCAGCGACCAGGGGAACACTGAAGCTTTCTTT; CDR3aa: CASSDQGNTEAFF
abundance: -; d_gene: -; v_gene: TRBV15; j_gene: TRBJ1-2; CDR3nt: TGTGCCACCAGCAGAGATAGGCACTATGGCTACACCTTC; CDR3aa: CATSRDRHYGYTF
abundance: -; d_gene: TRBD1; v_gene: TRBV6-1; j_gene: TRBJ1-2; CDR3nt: TGTGCCAGCAGAACTCGACAGGGCGACTATGGCTACACCTTC; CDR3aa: CASRTRQGDYGYTF
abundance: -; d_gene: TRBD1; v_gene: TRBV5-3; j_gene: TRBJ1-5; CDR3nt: TGTGCCAGAAGCTTAGGGGGCAGGGCGAATCAGCCCCAGCATTTT; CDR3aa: CARSLGGRANQPQHF
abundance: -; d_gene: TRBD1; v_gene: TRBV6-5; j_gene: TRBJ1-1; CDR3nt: TGTGCCAGCAAGACAGGGGGGAACACTGAAGCTTTCTTT; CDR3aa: CASKTGGNTEAFF
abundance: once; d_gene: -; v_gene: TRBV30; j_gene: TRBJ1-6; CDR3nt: TGTGCCTGGGACTTAGGTAATTCACCCCTCCACTTT; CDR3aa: CAWDLGNSPLHF
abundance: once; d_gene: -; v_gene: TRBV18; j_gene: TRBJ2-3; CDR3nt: TGTGCCAGCTCACCAATTCCACGGGGGCAGGGCGATACGCAGTATTTT; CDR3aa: CASSPIPRGQGDTQYF
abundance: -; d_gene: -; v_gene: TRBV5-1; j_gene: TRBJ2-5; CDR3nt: TGCGCCAGCAGCCCGCAAACGGGTGAGACCCAGTACTTC; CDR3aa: CASSPQTGETQYF
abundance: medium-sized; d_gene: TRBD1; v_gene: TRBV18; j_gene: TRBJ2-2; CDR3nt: TGTGCCAGCTCACAACTTCCGGGACAGGGGGATACCGGGGAGCTGTTTTTT; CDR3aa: CASSQLPGQGDTGELFF
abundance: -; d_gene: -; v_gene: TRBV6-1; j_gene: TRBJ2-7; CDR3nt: TGTGCCAGCAGTAATCGAAGGGAACTAGAGGACGAGCAGTACTTC; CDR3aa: CASSNRRELEDEQYF
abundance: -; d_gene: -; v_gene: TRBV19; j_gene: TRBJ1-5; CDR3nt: TGTGCCAGTAGTATACAGTCAGATCAGCCCCAGCATTTT; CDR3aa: CASSIQSDQPQHF
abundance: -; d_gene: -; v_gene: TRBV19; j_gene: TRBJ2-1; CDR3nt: TGTGCCAGTAGCCCCAGGGAGGGGGACTACAATGAGCAGTTCTTC; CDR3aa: CASSPREGDYNEQFF
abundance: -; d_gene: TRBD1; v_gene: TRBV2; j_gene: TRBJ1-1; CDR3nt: TGTGCCAGCAGTGTTCGGGGGACAGGGGGAACTGAAGCTTTCTTT; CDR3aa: CASSVRGTGGTEAFF
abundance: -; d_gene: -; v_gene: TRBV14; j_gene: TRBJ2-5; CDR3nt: TGTGCCAGCAGCCAAGCTGGGTCTGAGACCCAGTACTTC; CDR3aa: CASSQAGSETQYF
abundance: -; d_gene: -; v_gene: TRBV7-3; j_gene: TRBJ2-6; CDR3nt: TGTGCCAGCAGCTTAATGCCCTCTGGGGCCAACGTCCTGACTTTC; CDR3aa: CASSLMPSGANVLTF
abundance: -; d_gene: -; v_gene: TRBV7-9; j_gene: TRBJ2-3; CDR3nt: TGTGCCAGCGCCTCTGAGCTAGGCCATTCAGATACGCAGTATTTT; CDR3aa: CASASELGHSDTQYF
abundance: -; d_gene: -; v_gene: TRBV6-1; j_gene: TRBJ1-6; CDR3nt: TGTGCCAGCAGGACAGACTATAATTCACCCCTCCACTTT; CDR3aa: CASRTDYNSPLHF
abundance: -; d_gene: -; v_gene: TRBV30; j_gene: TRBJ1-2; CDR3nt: TGTGCCTGGAGGTGGGGAAGGGGACTTGTCTCTAACTATGGCTACACCTTC; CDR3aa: CAWRWGRGLVSNYGYTF
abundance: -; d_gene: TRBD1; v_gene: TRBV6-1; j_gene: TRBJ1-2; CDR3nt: TGTGCCAGCAGTCCGGGACAGGGTTTTAATGGCTACACCTTC; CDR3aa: CASSPGQGFNGYTF
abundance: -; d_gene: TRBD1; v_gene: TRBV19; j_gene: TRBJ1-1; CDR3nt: TGTGCCAGTAGGGTGACAGGGGGGAACACTGAAGCTTTCTTT; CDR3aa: CASRVTGGNTEAFF
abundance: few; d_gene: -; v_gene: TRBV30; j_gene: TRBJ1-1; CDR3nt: TGTGCCTGGAGGATTGGTGGGTTGGCTGAAGCTTTCTTT; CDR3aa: CAWRIGGLAEAFF
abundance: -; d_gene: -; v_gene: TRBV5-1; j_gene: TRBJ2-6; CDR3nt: TGCGCCAGCAGCATCCCTGGGAGCACTGGGGCCAACGTCCTGACTTTC; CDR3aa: CASSIPGSTGANVLTF
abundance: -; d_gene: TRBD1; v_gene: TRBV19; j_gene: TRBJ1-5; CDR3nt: TGTGCCAGTACCCCGACAGGGGGAAATCAGCCCCAGCATTTT; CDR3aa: CASTPTGGNQPQHF
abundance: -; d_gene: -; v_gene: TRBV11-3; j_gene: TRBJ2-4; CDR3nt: TGTGCCAGCAGCTTGGGGCAGGGTCTAGCCAAAAACATTCAGTACTTC; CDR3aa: CASSLGQGLAKNIQYF
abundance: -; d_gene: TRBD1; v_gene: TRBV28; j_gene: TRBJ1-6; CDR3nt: TGTGCCAGCAGTTGGGGACAGGCATATAATTCACCCCTCCACTTT; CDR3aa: CASSWGQAYNSPLHF
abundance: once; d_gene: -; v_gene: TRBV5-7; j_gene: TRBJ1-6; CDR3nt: TGTGCCAGCAGCTTGGGAAATAATTCACCCCTCCACTTT; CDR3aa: CASSLGNNSPLHF
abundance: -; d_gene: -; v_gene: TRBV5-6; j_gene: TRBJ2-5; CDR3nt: TGTGCCAGCAGCTTGAATAATGGTGGAGAGACCCAGTACTTC; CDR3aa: CASSLNNGGETQYF
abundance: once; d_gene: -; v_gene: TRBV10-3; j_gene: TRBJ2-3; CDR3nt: TGTGCCATCAGGGGATCTACGGGCACAGATACGCAGTATTTT; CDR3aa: CAIRGSTGTDTQYF
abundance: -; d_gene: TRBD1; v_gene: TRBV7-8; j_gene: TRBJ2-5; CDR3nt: TGTGCCAGCAGCAGTGAAGGGGGCAGGAGGGAGACCCAGTACTTC; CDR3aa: CASSSEGGRRETQYF
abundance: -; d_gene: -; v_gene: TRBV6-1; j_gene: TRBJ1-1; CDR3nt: TGTGCCAGCAGTGAAATTCATAGAGCCACTGAAGCTTTCTTT; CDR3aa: CASSEIHRATEAFF
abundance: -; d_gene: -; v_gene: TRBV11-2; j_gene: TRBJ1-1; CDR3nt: TGTGCCAGCAGCTCCGGTTCGAGGGGAGCTTTCTTT; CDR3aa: CASSSGSRGAFF
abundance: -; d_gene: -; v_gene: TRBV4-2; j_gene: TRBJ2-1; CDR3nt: TGTGCCAGCAGCCACGTCCAGGGCAATGAGCAGTTCTTC; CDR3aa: CASSHVQGNEQFF
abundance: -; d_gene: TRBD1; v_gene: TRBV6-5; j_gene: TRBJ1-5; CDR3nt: TGTGCCAGCAAGCCACTCACAGGGGTGAGGCAGCCCCAGCATTTT; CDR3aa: CASKPLTGVRQPQHF
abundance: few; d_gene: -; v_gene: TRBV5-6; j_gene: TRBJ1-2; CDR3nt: TGTGCCAGCAGCTTGGCCCACATCGAGGTACGCGGCTACACCTTC; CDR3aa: CASSLAHIEVRGYTF
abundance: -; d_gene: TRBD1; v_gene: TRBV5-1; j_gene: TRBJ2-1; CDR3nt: TGCGCCAGCAGCTTGGGGGACAGGAACAATGAGCAGTTCTTC; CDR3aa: CASSLGDRNNEQFF
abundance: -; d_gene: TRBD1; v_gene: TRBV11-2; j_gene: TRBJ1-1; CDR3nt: TGTGCCAGCAGCTTAGATCTTAGACAGGGGAGGCCGGCTTTCTTT; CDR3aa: CASSLDLRQGRPAFF